This T cell receptor (beta chain) was sequenced during a study of cytomegalovirus exposure and HLA in healthy donors. Study findings and constraints: The majority of CMV-associated TCR beta chains were reported as apparently HLA-restricted in a later analysis.

The study ran its PCR with 60 Vbeta and 13 Jbeta primers. Measured with immunoSEQ multiplex PCR; TCRdb has only the in-frame clones, and not every one. The sample yields 150,000 to 200,000 clones, approximately 80% seen once. On this clone itself: Its antigen is unidentified.

The germline V gene encodes CDR1 MGHDK and CDR2 SYGVNS. The ends were cut back, 5 bases at V and 0 bases at J, with 11 bases in the middle. This CDR3 spans 15 amino acids. The TCR comes from a male donor in good health and CMV-seropositive. The gene calls are TRBV25-1 and TRBJ1-3; TRBD1 might be the D (6 bases). The sample consisted of PBMCs. The CDR3 DNA sequence: TGTGCCAGCAGTTTGGACAGAAGCTCTGGAAACACCATATATTTT. It translates to CASSLDRSSGNTIYF. The variable domain in full, completed from reference TRBV25-1 and TRBJ1-3, reads EADIYQTPRYLVIGTGKKITLECSQTMGHDKMYWYQQDPGMELHLIHYSYGVNSTEKGDLSSESTVSRIRTEHFPLTLESARPSHTSQYLCASSLDRSSGNTIYFGEGSWLTVV.